These 32 T cell receptor beta chains share one sample of origin, sequenced in a study of blood T cell repertoires in COVID-19 (dated by TCRdb to about 2020). The library was generated by the immunoSEQ multiplex PCR assay. TCRdb holds this immuneACCESS table with in-frame rearrangements only. Some clones are missing; in checked studies, unresolved V genes explain under half, and the rest has no known cause. In this sample the table shows some 180,000 clones, about 80% of which occur a single time. Under 8.5% of the sample lies in the top ten. Material for sequencing was peripheral blood. Every receptor here comes from a human donor in a cohort sampled during active COVID-19.

V gene TRBV23-1 combines with J gene TRBJ1-1; 11 bases fit TRBD1. TRBV23-1 is treated as an ORF (open reading frame) with a function not yet certain. The CDR3 loop spans 18 amino acids. V dropped 7 bases and J dropped 3; count of bases not matched to a gene: 16. The CDR3 DNA is TGCGCCAGCATCAGAGTTCCGGGACAGGGGGATCCGGACACTGAAGCTTTCTTT. It yields the protein CASIRVPGQGDPDTEAFF.

This chain connects TRBV6-1 to TRBJ1-3; 8 nucleotides agree with TRBD1. Trimming cost V 3 bases and J 4 bases; bases outside gene matches: 5. This CDR3 has 15 residues. Per germline, CDR1 MNHNS and CDR2 SASEGT. CDR3 in amino acids: CASSDFDRGGNTIYF. Here the CDR3 DNA reads TGTGCCAGCAGTGATTTTGACAGGGGAGGAAACACCATATATTTT.

A single count supports this clone. The chain links TRBV27 to TRBJ1-6, with D maybe TRBD1 (5 bases). With 5 bases removed from V and 7 bases from J, the gap between germline ends came to 15 bases. CDR1 is MNHEY, CDR2 SMNVEV, per germline (reference sequence). This CDR3 comprises 15 residues. The CDR3 DNA follows: TGTGCCAGCAGTCTCGCCGTTAGGGGAAATTCACCCCTCCACTTT. Amino acids: CASSLAVRGNSPLHF.

The chain combines TRBV6-6 with TRBJ1-6; D gene uncertain. The CDR3 spans 16 residues. Germline V gene lookup returns CDR1 MNHNY and CDR2 SVGAGI (reference sequence). The V and J ends lost 0 bases and 7 bases respectively, with 13 bases between them. DNA of the CDR3: TGTGCCAGCAGTTACTCGGAGGTTTTCGGAAATTCACCCCTCCACTTT. Translated: CASSYSEVFGNSPLHF.

The chain links TRBV3-1 (or the pseudogene TRBV3-2) to TRBJ2-7; D may be TRBD2 (7 bases). CDR1 LGHDT and CDR2 YNNKEL come from the germline V gene (reference sequence). V lost 1 base, J lost 9 bases, and 13 bases lay in between. This CDR3 region has 13 residues. The CDR3 reads CASSQGRGQTQYF. CDR3 nucleotides: TGTGCCAGCAGCCAAGGGCGGGGGCAGACGCAGTACTTC.

The V and J genes are TRBV6-5 and TRBJ1-1, with 7 bases fitting TRBD1. The CDR3 is made up of 13 amino acids. The V segment lost 8 bases and the J segment 7 bases; nucleotides outside the gene matches: 10. Germline-derived CDR1 and CDR2 are MNHEY and SVGAGI. CDR3 in amino acids: CASGSGQVFEAFF. CDR3 DNA: TGTGCCAGCGGGTCCGGACAGGTGTTTGAAGCTTTCTTT.

This clone was seen a single time. The chain couples TRBV15 to TRBJ2-1, with D perhaps matching TRBD1 (6 bases). From germline, CDR1 is LNHNV and CDR2 YYDKDF (reference sequence). The CDR3 is 13 amino acids. Trimming pared 5 bases from V and 9 bases from J, leaving 14 bases between. The CDR3 DNA reads as TGTGCCACCAGCGCGGACAGTTTGGGTGAGCAGTTCTTC. This encodes CATSADSLGEQFF.

The rearrangement uses TRBV12-5 and TRBJ1-1; 7 positions match TRBD1. CDR1 is LGHNT, CDR2 FRNRAP, per germline. V was pared by 0 bases and J by 2 bases, with 3 bases of the junction left unmatched. This CDR3 has 15 residues. CDR3: CASGLVGGGNTEAFF. The CDR3 coding sequence is TGTGCTAGTGGTTTGGTAGGAGGGGGCAACACTGAAGCTTTCTTT.

The gene calls are TRBV7-7 and TRBJ1-1; D call uncertain. Germline CDR1 is SSHAT and CDR2 is FNYEAQ (reference sequence). The CDR3 length is 10 residues. The V and J ends lost 6 bases and 10 bases respectively, with 9 bases between them. CDR3: CASRRCRAFF. The CDR3, as DNA: TGTGCCAGCAGGCGATGTCGAGCTTTCTTT.

The chain couples TRBV6-6 to TRBJ2-7; D is uncertain. The CDR3 sequence is 13 residues long. The germline V gene has CDR1 MNHNY and CDR2 SVGAGI (reference sequence). Trimming stripped 0 bases from V and 3 bases from J, with 6 bases between. CDR3 sequence: CASSYSQNYEQYF. For the CDR3, the DNA is TGTGCCAGCAGTTACTCCCAGAACTACGAGCAGTACTTC.

V is TRBV5-5 and J is TRBJ1-5, with a possible D match to TRBD1 (5 bases). Between the trimmed V and J ends, which lost 0 bases and 2 bases, there was a span of 15 bases. CDR3 length: 17 amino acids. Germline V gene lookup returns CDR1 SGHKS and CDR2 YYEKEE (reference sequence). CDR3 region: CASSLVPQGGGNQPQHF. The CDR3 region has the DNA TGTGCCAGCAGCTTGGTCCCCCAGGGTGGTGGCAATCAGCCCCAGCATTTT.

The chain recombines TRBV30 with TRBJ1-3; no clear D gene. Germline CDR1 and CDR2: GTSNPN and SVGIG (reference sequence). The CDR3 covers 12 residues. Trimming pared 4 bases from V and 0 bases from J, leaving 4 bases between. This CDR3 is CAWTYSGNTIYF. As DNA, the CDR3 is TGTGCCTGGACGTACTCTGGAAACACCATATATTTT.

The chain has TRBV19 and TRBJ2-5; 7 bases align to TRBD1. V was pared by 5 bases and J by 2 bases, with 8 bases of the junction left unmatched. The germline gives CDR1 LNHDA, CDR2 SQIVND (reference sequence). The CDR3 length is 15 residues. The CDR3 nucleotides read TGTGCCAGTAGTCCATGGGGACAGCAACAAGAGACCCAGTACTTC. Translating gives CASSPWGQQQETQYF.

The CDR3 loop reads CASSYSGTPGNTIYF. DNA for the CDR3: TGTGCCAGCAGTTACTCGGGGACTCCTGGAAACACCATATATTTT. The rearrangement joins TRBV6-5 to TRBJ1-3; maybe TRBD1 (5 bases). Germline V gene sequence: CDR1 MNHEY, CDR2 SVGAGI. V gave up 0 bases and J gave up 2 bases, with 8 bases separating them. This CDR3 spans 15 amino acids.

The rearrangement links TRBV7-3 to TRBJ1-1; the D gene is possibly TRBD1 (6 bases). The CDR3 loop spans 14 amino acids. V lost 5 bases to trimming and J lost 3 bases, with 13 bases between them. Looked up from germline, CDR1 is SGHTA and CDR2 is FQGTGA. This chain's CDR3 is CASSPTTGYTEAFF. CDR3 nucleotide sequence: TGTGCCAGCAGCCCTACCACAGGGTACACTGAAGCTTTCTTT.

The rearrangement joins TRBV6-6 to TRBJ2-1; 9 nucleotides agree with TRBD1. V was pared by 5 bases and J by 10 bases, with 3 bases of the junction left unmatched. This CDR3 has 12 amino acids. Germline CDR1 reads MNHNY; CDR2 reads SVGAGI (reference sequence). In DNA form, the CDR3 reads TGTGCCAGCAGTACGGGACAGGGAGAGCAGTTCTTC. It translates to CASSTGQGEQFF.

CDR3 sequence (DNA): TGTGCCAGCAGCTTAGGTCAGGCCCCGTGGGAAAAACTGTTTTTT. It is translated as CASSLGQAPWEKLFF. The chain couples TRBV7-2 to TRBJ1-4; D not certain. The CDR3 totals 15 residues. Looked up from germline, CDR1 is SGHTA and CDR2 is FQGNSA. The V and J ends lost 1 base and 8 bases respectively, with 14 bases between them. The entire variable domain, with the rest obtained from reference TRBV7-2 and TRBJ1-4, is as follows: GAGVSQSPSNKVTEKGKDVELRCDPISGHTALYWYRQSLGQGLEFLIYFQGNSAPDKSGLPSDRFSAERTGGSVSTLTIQRTQQEDSAVYLCASSLGQAPWEKLFFGSGTQLSVL.

V and J are TRBV5-4 and TRBJ1-2; D might be TRBD1 (5 bases). CDR1 SGHNT and CDR2 YYREEE come from the germline V gene (reference sequence). With 4 bases removed from V and 0 bases from J, the gap between germline ends came to 13 bases. The CDR3 is 15 amino acids. CDR3: CASSPGGPSNYGYTF. For the CDR3, the DNA is TGTGCCAGCAGCCCCGGGGGACCCTCTAACTATGGCTACACCTTC.

V and J are TRBV6-6 and TRBJ1-2; unclear D gene. There are 14 residues in the CDR3. The V end was cut by 3 bases, the J end by 5 bases, with 13 bases between. CDR1 is MNHNY and CDR2 is SVGAGI in the germline V gene (reference sequence). The CDR3 DNA reads as TGTGCCAGCAGTTATGAGGGTGCGGAGTATGGCTACACCTTC. Its translation: CASSYEGAEYGYTF.

V is TRBV5-1 and J is TRBJ2-1; 9 positions agree with TRBD1. The CDR3 is 16 residues long. V lost 2 bases, J lost 1 base, and 4 bases stayed unmatched. Germline V lookup: CDR1 SGHRS, CDR2 YFSETQ. CDR3: CASSFGTGWSYNEQFF. The CDR3 DNA is TGCGCCAGCAGCTTCGGGACAGGGTGGTCCTACAATGAGCAGTTCTTC.

The chain recombines TRBV29-1 with TRBJ1-1; maybe TRBD1 (5 bases). V lost 0 bases and J 11 bases, leaving 16 bases between the germline ends. The CDR3 is 13 amino acids. The germline CDR1 and CDR2 sequences are SQVTM and ANQGSEA. CDR3 DNA sequence: TGCAGCGTTGAAGATGCGATGGGGGGTAGGGCTTTCTTT. Its translation is CSVEDAMGGRAFF.

The V gene is TRBV29-1, the J gene TRBJ1-1, with 7 bases identical to TRBD1. The CDR3 contains 13 residues. The V gene's germline CDR1 is SQVTM and CDR2 ANQGSEA. V shed 4 bases, J shed 1 base, and the junction held 3 bases outside the gene matches. The CDR3 region is CSVAGGENTEAFF. CDR3 nucleotide sequence: TGCAGCGTTGCAGGGGGAGAGAACACTGAAGCTTTCTTT.

V usage is TRBV12-5 and J usage is TRBJ2-3; a weak D match, TRBD1 (6 bases). With 4 bases removed from V and 2 bases from J, the gap between germline ends came to 10 bases. The germline gives CDR1 LGHNT, CDR2 FRNRAP. This CDR3 has 14 amino acids. The CDR3, as DNA: TGTGCTAGTGGTTCCGGACAGCCCACAGATACGCAGTATTTT. This encodes CASGSGQPTDTQYF.

The chain couples TRBV3-1 (or the pseudogene TRBV3-2) to TRBJ1-1; D uncertain. The CDR3 length is 14 residues. Between the trimmed V and J ends, which lost 1 base and 3 bases, there was a span of 9 bases. Germline V gene sequence: CDR1 LGHDT, CDR2 YNNKEL (reference sequence). The CDR3 protein is CASSQASRDTEAFF. CDR3 coding DNA: TGTGCCAGCAGCCAAGCAAGCCGAGACACTGAAGCTTTCTTT.

Worth noting for this clone: The sample carries other DNA sequences with the same CDR3. The chain carries TRBV5-1 and TRBJ2-1; 9 bases are shared with TRBD2. In germline, CDR1 is SGHRS, CDR2 YFSETQ. This CDR3 has 16 amino acids. J was trimmed by 4 bases and V by 0 bases; bases with no gene match: 5. The DNA of the CDR3 is TGCGCCAGCAGCTTGGGGCCAGCGGGGGGATACAATGAGCAGTTCTTC. It translates to CASSLGPAGGYNEQFF. The variable domain in full, with the rest retrieved from reference TRBV5-1 and TRBJ2-1, is KAGVTQTPRYLIKTRGQQVTLSCSPISGHRSVSWYQQTPGQGLQFLFEYFSETQRNKGNFPGRFSGRQFSNSRSEMNVSTLELGDSALYLCASSLGPAGGYNEQFFGPGTRLTVL.

In DNA, the CDR3 is TGCGCCAGCAGCCACAGACATCCTAGCAATCAGCCCCAGCATTTT. Encoded protein: CASSHRHPSNQPQHF. The chain uses TRBV4-1 and TRBJ1-5; no reliable D call. The CDR3 runs 15 residues. V gave up 3 bases and J gave up 0 bases, with 9 bases separating them. From germline, CDR1 is MGHRA and CDR2 YSYEKL.

This chain connects TRBV2 to TRBJ1-2, with 7 bases matching TRBD1. Germline V gene data show CDR1 as SNHLY and CDR2 as FYNNEI. Germline trimming cut 7 bases from V and 6 bases from J; bases unmatched to any gene: 14. CDR3 length: 15 amino acids. CDR3 in DNA: TGTGCCAGCACAGTGGGTAATACAGGGGTTCATGGCTACACCTTC. Encoded protein: CASTVGNTGVHGYTF.

This clone was counted a single time. The J gene is TRBJ1-2, the V gene TRBV19; TRBD1 agrees at 10 bases. The CDR3 has 15 residues. Germline assignment: CDR1 LNHDA and CDR2 SQIVND (reference sequence). V shed 6 bases, J shed 8 bases, and the junction held 12 bases outside the gene matches. Here the CDR3 DNA reads TGTGCCAGTAGGGATGTAGACAGGGGGCGAGAGGGCTACACCTTC. Protein: CASRDVDRGREGYTF.

V is TRBV7-8 and J is TRBJ2-7; 10 bases are shared with TRBD2. This CDR3 spans 15 amino acids. V lost 4 bases, J lost 4 bases, and 7 bases stayed unmatched. CDR1 is SGHVS and CDR2 is FQNEAQ in the germline V gene. DNA for the CDR3: TGTGCCAGCAGCTGGGCTAGCGGGGGAAATTACGAGCAGTACTTC. The encoded protein is CASSWASGGNYEQYF.

The chain couples TRBV9 to TRBJ1-6, with D perhaps matching TRBD1 (5 bases). The germline V gene encodes CDR1 SGDLS and CDR2 YYNGEE. This CDR3 contains 15 residues. V was shortened by 4 bases and J by 7 bases, with 15 bases between the two germline ends. CDR3 in DNA: TGTGCCAGCAGCCCGTCACAGGCGACGAATTCACCCCTCCACTTT. This sequence encodes CASSPSQATNSPLHF.

The chain has TRBV5-1 and TRBJ2-5; unclear D gene. Germline-derived CDR1 and CDR2 are SGHRS and YFSETQ. The CDR3 extends over 14 amino acids. The V end was cut by 0 bases, the J end by 1 base, with 7 bases between. The CDR3, as DNA: TGCGCCAGCAGCTTGGAGGCGGCCCAAGAGACCCAGTACTTC. Its translation: CASSLEAAQETQYF.

The chain uses TRBV7-9 and TRBJ1-1, with D unresolved. Trimming cost V 3 bases and J 8 bases, with 4 bases left between them. Per germline, CDR1 SEHNR and CDR2 FQNEAQ (reference sequence). The CDR3 length is 10 residues. In nucleotides, the CDR3 is TGTGCCAGCAGCTTGCGAGAAGCTTTCTTT. Protein: CASSLREAFF.